Listed here are 32 T cell receptor beta chains from one sample, sequenced in a study of blood T cell repertoires in COVID-19 (dated by TCRdb to 2020 to 2022). The protocol used for the library was the immunoSEQ multiplex PCR assay. TCRdb mirrors the immuneACCESS table, restricted to in-frame sequences. Some clones are absent from its copies; in checked studies, under half trace to an unresolved V gene, and the reason for the others is unknown. The sample contains 200,000 to 250,000 clones, 80% to 90% of them found a single time. The ten largest clones capture roughly 10% of the sample. The specimen was peripheral blood. The receptors here all came from a man aged 50 to 60 with active or convalescent COVID-19.

V usage is TRBV6-6 and J usage is TRBJ1-2; D might be TRBD1 (5 bases). The CDR3 has 15 residues. V lost 0 bases, J lost 5 bases, and 13 bases lay in between. Germline-derived CDR1 and CDR2 are MNHNY and SVGAGI (reference sequence). Here the CDR3 reads CASSYSAGPTYGYTF. CDR3 coding DNA: TGTGCCAGCAGTTACTCAGCAGGGCCCACTTATGGCTACACCTTC.

This clone was counted between two and nine times. The chain combines TRBV4-1 with TRBJ2-3; D unclear. The CDR3 has 16 residues. Deletions cut 1 base from V and 4 bases from J, with 15 bases between. Germline lookup yields CDR1 MGHRA and CDR2 YSYEKL. CDR3 in DNA: TGCGCCAGCAGCCAAGCTAGTTCGGGTTTGGCAGATACGCAGTATTTT. Translated: CASSQASSGLADTQYF.

The chain couples TRBV10-1 to TRBJ2-1; 11 positions agree with TRBD2. The germline gives CDR1 WNHNN, CDR2 SYGVQD (reference sequence). The ends lost 8 bases at V and 9 bases at J; junction bases unmatched: 15. The CDR3 spans 16 residues. CDR3 nucleotide sequence: TGCGCCAGCCCTGGTGGGGTAGCGGGAGGGCCGGGTGAGCAGTTCTTC. It codes for CASPGGVAGGPGEQFF.

The J gene is TRBJ1-1, the V gene TRBV5-4, with 7 bases matching TRBD1. V shed 4 bases, J shed 6 bases, and the junction held 12 bases outside the gene matches. The CDR3 has 15 amino acids. Germline-derived CDR1 and CDR2 are SGHNT and YYREEE (reference sequence). The CDR3 nucleotides read TGTGCCAGCAGCACTGGACAGGTTCAGTACGCTGAAGCTTTCTTT. Its protein product is CASSTGQVQYAEAFF.

V gene TRBV7-9 combines with J gene TRBJ2-5, with TRBD2 as a possible D gene (5 bases). Trimming took off 5 bases at V and 3 bases at J, with 13 bases between the two ends. The CDR3 spans 14 residues. The germline gives CDR1 SEHNR, CDR2 FQNEAQ (reference sequence). The CDR3 bases are TGTGCCAGCAGCCCACCCTTGGAGGAAGAGACCCAGTACTTC. It is translated as CASSPPLEEETQYF.

The V call is TRBV19, the J call TRBJ1-5; D gene unclear. CDR3 length: 15 residues. Trimming pared 1 base from V and 3 bases from J, leaving 10 bases between. In germline, CDR1 is LNHDA, CDR2 SQIVND (reference sequence). CDR3 in DNA: TGTGCCAGTAGTATAGGGCTGTTCACCAATCAGCCCCAGCATTTT. Protein: CASSIGLFTNQPQHF.

The chain employs TRBV5-1 and TRBJ2-2; 7 positions agree with TRBD1. V shed 2 bases, J shed 4 bases, and the junction held 5 bases outside the gene matches. Per germline, CDR1 SGHRS and CDR2 YFSETQ. The CDR3 length is 15 residues. The DNA of the CDR3 is TGCGCCAGCAGCTTCCAGGGGGAGAGCACCGGGGAGCTGTTTTTT. Its translation is CASSFQGESTGELFF.

The chain carries TRBV6-2 or TRBV6-3 and TRBJ2-3; D is perhaps TRBD2 (5 bases). V was clipped by 4 bases and J by 6 bases, with 8 bases between them. Germline lookup yields CDR1 MNHEY and CDR2 SVGEGT. The CDR3 is 12 amino acids. CDR3 region: CASSSRADTQYF. The CDR3 nucleotides read TGTGCCAGCAGTTCGAGGGCGGATACGCAGTATTTT.

This clone was seen just once. For the CDR3, the DNA is TGTGCCAGCAGCCAAGATATCCCAGGGGGATATACGCAGTATTTT. This gives the protein CASSQDIPGGYTQYF. The chain joins TRBV14 to TRBJ2-3, with 7 bases identical to TRBD1. The CDR3 runs 15 residues. Germline lookup yields CDR1 SGHDN and CDR2 FVKESK. After removal of 0 bases from V and 7 bases from J, the junction contained 7 bases not matched to a gene.

The V call is TRBV7-9, the J call TRBJ1-2, with 9 bases lining up with TRBD1. The CDR3 is made up of 15 amino acids. Germline CDR1 reads SEHNR; CDR2 reads FQNEAQ (reference sequence). The trim removed 5 bases at V and 3 bases at J, leaving 7 bases unmatched. This chain's CDR3 is CASSLQGAEDYGYTF. The CDR3 coding sequence is TGTGCCAGCAGCCTACAGGGGGCGGAGGACTATGGCTACACCTTC.

The DNA for the CDR3 is TGTGCCAGCAGCTTGGCGGGACAGTACTACGAGCAGTACGTC. Encoded protein: CASSLAGQYYEQYV. The chain is built from TRBV5-4 and TRBJ2-7, with 7 bases matching TRBD1. CDR3 length: 14 residues. Unmatched junction bases numbered 3, after V lost 0 bases and J lost 3 bases. Germline V gene lookup returns CDR1 SGHNT and CDR2 YYREEE (reference sequence).

The CDR3 DNA is TGTGCCAGCAGCCAAGATCTTGAAAGGGTATATGGGACAGCTTTTAACTATGGCTACACCTTC. Protein sequence: CASSQDLERVYGTAFNYGYTF. The V call is TRBV3-1 (or the pseudogene TRBV3-2), the J call TRBJ1-2; 7 bases are shared with TRBD1. CDR3 length: 21 amino acids. The J segment lost 1 base and the V segment lost 0 bases, leaving 20 bases of the junction unmatched. The germline V gene has CDR1 LGHDT and CDR2 YNNKEL (reference sequence).

The chain combines TRBV5-1 with TRBJ2-5, with 9 bases aligning to TRBD1. CDR3 length equals 14 residues. The germline V gene has CDR1 SGHRS and CDR2 YFSETQ. V was clipped by 5 bases and J by 1 base; unmatched bases: 3. CDR3 loop: CASRLQGAQETQYF. The CDR3 DNA reads as TGCGCCAGCAGACTACAGGGGGCCCAAGAGACCCAGTACTTC.

The rearrangement links TRBV7-8 to TRBJ2-3; 10 bases fit TRBD2. Germline-derived CDR1 and CDR2 are SGHVS and FQNEAQ. Trimming cost V 3 bases and J 6 bases; bases outside gene matches: 6. This CDR3 region has 15 residues. The CDR3 sequence: CASSFLAGALDTQYF. CDR3 DNA sequence: TGTGCCAGCAGCTTCCTAGCGGGAGCCTTGGATACGCAGTATTTT. Based on the CDR3 plus reference TRBV7-8 and TRBJ2-3, the full variable domain is GAGVSQSPRYKVAKRGQDVALRCDPISGHVSLFWYQQALGQGPEFLTYFQNEAQLDKSGLPSDRFFAERPEGSVSTLKIQRTQQEDSAVYLCASSFLAGALDTQYFGPGTRLTVL.

This chain joins TRBV14 and TRBJ2-3; 9 bases are shared with TRBD2. This CDR3 contains 14 residues. V dropped 5 bases and J dropped 3; count of bases not matched to a gene: 3. Germline assignment: CDR1 SGHDN and CDR2 FVKESK. CDR3 region: CASSVSGRTDTQYF. CDR3 coding DNA: TGTGCCAGCAGCGTTAGCGGGAGAACAGATACGCAGTATTTT.

The V call is TRBV5-1, the J call TRBJ2-7, with D possibly being TRBD2 (6 bases). V was pared by 0 bases and J by 0 bases, with 13 bases between. The CDR3 length is 16 residues. CDR1 and CDR2 from the germline V gene are SGHRS and YFSETQ. The CDR3, as DNA: TGCGCCAGCAGCTTGGCCCTAGCGACTAGCTCCTACGAGCAGTACTTC. Encoded protein: CASSLALATSSYEQYF.

As concerns this clone: The sample contains more than one DNA sequence encoding this CDR3. V is TRBV5-1 and J is TRBJ2-1, with 7 bases lining up with TRBD1. V lost 0 bases, J lost 4 bases, and 4 bases stayed unmatched. In germline, CDR1 is SGHRS, CDR2 YFSETQ. The CDR3 covers 15 residues. CDR3: CASSLGAGGYNEQFF. The CDR3 DNA is TGCGCCAGCAGCTTGGGGGCAGGGGGTTACAATGAGCAGTTCTTC. The variable domain in full, completed from reference TRBV5-1 and TRBJ2-1, reads KAGVTQTPRYLIKTRGQQVTLSCSPISGHRSVSWYQQTPGQGLQFLFEYFSETQRNKGNFPGRFSGRQFSNSRSEMNVSTLELGDSALYLCASSLGAGGYNEQFFGPGTRLTVL.

The chain employs TRBV4-3 and TRBJ1-2; perhaps TRBD1 as D (6 bases). V shed 1 base and J shed 2 bases, with 11 bases lying between them. Per germline, CDR1 LGHNA and CDR2 YSLEER. The CDR3 is made up of 15 amino acids. DNA of the CDR3: TGCGCCAGCAGCCAAGTTGGCAGGGGAAACTATGGCTACACCTTC. Its protein product is CASSQVGRGNYGYTF.

The chain uses TRBV19 and TRBJ1-5; no firm D call. The CDR3 spans 15 residues. Germline CDR1 and CDR2: LNHDA and SQIVND (reference sequence). The V end was cut by 3 bases, the J end by 0 bases, with 9 bases between. The chain's CDR3 is CASSMRDVSNQPQHF. The CDR3 bases are TGTGCCAGTAGTATGCGTGATGTTAGCAATCAGCCCCAGCATTTT.

V and J are TRBV6-5 and TRBJ2-7; D may be TRBD2 (6 bases). The CDR3 sequence is 15 residues long. V lost 0 bases and J 2 bases, leaving 11 bases between the germline ends. Looked up from germline, CDR1 is MNHEY and CDR2 is SVGAGI. Here the CDR3 reads CASSYSEGRAYEQYF. The CDR3 bases are TGTGCCAGCAGTTACTCGGAGGGCAGGGCCTACGAGCAGTACTTC.

This rearrangement joins TRBV5-1 to TRBJ2-5; D gene uncertain. Trimming left V 2 bases short and J 1 base short, with 12 bases between. The CDR3 length is 15 residues. CDR1 is SGHRS, CDR2 YFSETQ, per germline. The CDR3 spells CASSFGPATQETQYF. The CDR3 coding sequence is TGCGCCAGCAGCTTTGGGCCGGCTACCCAAGAGACCCAGTACTTC.

This chain joins TRBV29-1 and TRBJ2-7; 8 bases fit TRBD1. This CDR3 spans 14 amino acids. V was clipped by 4 bases and J by 2 bases; unmatched bases: 7. Germline CDR1 reads SQVTM; CDR2 reads ANQGSEA. CDR3 sequence: CSVGDRGETYEQYF. The CDR3 DNA reads as TGCAGCGTTGGTGACAGGGGCGAAACCTACGAGCAGTACTTC.

The chain couples TRBV5-1 to TRBJ2-1, with a possible D match to TRBD2 (6 bases). V lost 1 base to trimming and J lost 4 bases, with 15 bases between them. The CDR3 has 16 amino acids. Germline V gives CDR1 SGHRS, CDR2 YFSETQ. CDR3 bases: TGCGCCAGCAGCTTGCCGGGACTCTTAGAATACAATGAGCAGTTCTTC. It yields the protein CASSLPGLLEYNEQFF.

The CDR3 nucleotides are TGTGCCAGCAGCTTACAAGGCGGAAGCTCCTACAATGAGCAGTTCTTC. Its protein product is CASSLQGGSSYNEQFF. This rearrangement joins TRBV7-3 to TRBJ2-1; D gene unclear. Trimming cost V 2 bases and J 0 bases, with 11 bases left between them. CDR3 length: 16 amino acids. Germline V gene sequence: CDR1 SGHTA, CDR2 FQGTGA. The variable domain in full, completed from reference TRBV7-3 and TRBJ2-1, reads GAGVSQTPSNKVTEKGKYVELRCDPISGHTALYWYRQSLGQGPEFLIYFQGTGAADDSGLPNDRFFAVRPEGSVSTLKIQRTERGDSAVYLCASSLQGGSSYNEQFFGPGTRLTVL.

This chain links TRBV15 with TRBJ1-5; maybe TRBD1 (6 bases). V was pared by 4 bases and J by 9 bases, with 16 bases between. This CDR3 is 14 amino acids long. Per the germline V gene, CDR1 is LNHNV and CDR2 is YYDKDF (reference sequence). CDR3 sequence: CATSNRDISRPQHF. In DNA form, the CDR3 reads TGTGCCACCAGCAACCGGGACATCAGCCGGCCCCAGCATTTT.

The V gene is TRBV12-3 or TRBV12-4, the J gene TRBJ2-3; no definite D call. The CDR3 extends over 13 amino acids. V dropped 6 bases and J dropped 2 bases, with 9 bases sitting between them. In nucleotides, the CDR3 is TGTGCCAGCAGCTCGCGTATCACAGATACGCAGTATTTT. Amino acid sequence: CASSSRITDTQYF.

Here the CDR3 reads CASTSTSGGDTGELFF. The CDR3 DNA is TGTGCCAGCACTTCCACTAGCGGGGGGGATACCGGGGAGCTGTTTTTT. The V and J genes are TRBV2 and TRBJ2-2; TRBD2 aligns across 13 bases. J gave up 5 bases and V 7 bases, and 7 bases lay outside the gene matches. The CDR3 consists of 16 residues. The germline V gene encodes CDR1 SNHLY and CDR2 FYNNEI. Filled out from reference TRBV2 and TRBJ2-2, the complete variable domain reads EPEVTQTPSHQVTQMGQEVILRCVPISNHLYFYWYRQILGQKVEFLVSFYNNEISEKSEIFDDQFSVERPDGSNFTLKIRSTKLEDSAMYFCASTSTSGGDTGELFFGEGSRLTVL.

The rearrangement uses TRBV13 and TRBJ1-2; 7 nucleotides agree with TRBD1. CDR1 PRHDT and CDR2 FYEKMQ come from the germline V gene (reference sequence). The CDR3 sequence is 16 residues long. The V and J ends lost 0 bases and 4 bases, in that order; junction bases with no gene match: 8. The CDR3 sequence is CASSLGRGRGSYGYTF. Here the CDR3 DNA reads TGTGCCAGCAGCTTAGGCCGGGGCAGGGGGAGCTATGGCTACACCTTC.

The chain uses TRBV24-1 and TRBJ1-2, with a tentative D call TRBD1 (6 bases). The V gene lost 4 bases and the J gene lost 0 bases, with 11 bases spanning the gap. The CDR3 consists of 15 residues. Germline values: CDR1 KGHDR, CDR2 SFDVKD. The CDR3, as DNA: TGTGCCACCAGTGAAGCAGGGACAACTAACTATGGCTACACCTTC. This sequence encodes CATSEAGTTNYGYTF.

The genes are TRBV18 and TRBJ1-1; D unclear. Germline V gives CDR1 KGHSH, CDR2 LQKENI. Trimming pared 6 bases from V and 3 bases from J, leaving 11 bases between. This CDR3 contains 13 residues. The CDR3 protein is CASSRGVYTEAFF. The CDR3 nucleotides are TGTGCCAGCTCCCGCGGGGTATACACTGAAGCTTTCTTT.

The chain couples TRBV28 to TRBJ1-5, with D unclear. CDR3 size: 15 residues. Trimming stripped 5 bases from V and 1 base from J, with 12 bases between. Germline CDR1 is MDHEN and CDR2 is SYDVKM. The CDR3 region has the DNA TGTGCCAGCAGTCTGAGGAGAGGGAGCAATCAGCCCCAGCATTTT. Translated: CASSLRRGSNQPQHF.

This clone was counted between two and nine times. This rearrangement joins TRBV2 to TRBJ1-1; possibly TRBD1 for D (5 bases). The CDR3 has 13 amino acids. In germline, CDR1 is SNHLY, CDR2 FYNNEI. V was clipped by 5 bases and J by 6 bases, with 13 bases between them. The CDR3 spells CASSPQGFAEAFF. The DNA of the CDR3 is TGTGCCAGCAGTCCCCAGGGATTCGCTGAAGCTTTCTTT.